These T cell receptor beta chains were read from a single sample in a study of blood T cells in healthy people across ages. TCRdb called the 5' RACE reads again in MiXCR, with one record for every CDR3 protein. This table has more than 1,000,000 distinct CDR3 sequences, around 25% appearing once. These records were also assigned to another study, of T cells of mothers and their children.

Sequencing used blood. The source is a girl aged 2-10 years in good health. The CDR3 runs from the conserved cysteine through the conserved F or W. The D gene is left open where the match is weak. Only some rows state a clone size, as once, few, many or a class for expanded clones.

J gene,D gene,V gene,clone size,CDR3 DNA,CDR3 protein
TRBJ1-2,TRBD1,TRBV9,few,TGTGCCAGCAGCGTACCCAGGACAGGGGCGGACTATGGCTACACCTTC,CASSVPRTGADYGYTF
TRBJ1-1,NA,TRBV29-1,NA,TGCAGCGTTGAAATGGGACCCATTGAAACTTTCTTT,CSVEMGPIETFF
TRBJ2-7,NA,TRBV20-1,NA,TGCAGTGTCCCCCGAAGGCAGAACTACGAGCAGTACTTC,CSVPRRQNYEQYF
TRBJ1-2,NA,TRBV12-3/TRBV12-4,few,TGTGCCAGCAGTCCTATCTTGAGACCGGGGGCACAAGATGGCTACACCTTC,CASSPILRPGAQDGYTF
TRBJ2-1,TRBD1,TRBV14,NA,TGTGCCAGCAGCGAAATCTTCTACACAGGGGGTAGGAATGAGCAGTTCTTC,CASSEIFYTGGRNEQFF
TRBJ2-5,TRBD1,TRBV4-1,NA,TGCGCCAGCAGCCAAGATCGAAGGGGACAGAAAGAGACCCAGTACTTC,CASSQDRRGQKETQYF
TRBJ2-4,TRBD2,TRBV29-1,many,TGCAGCGTCGGACTAGTTTCTTCAGACATTCAGTACTTC,CSVGLVSSDIQYF
TRBJ2-5,NA,TRBV29-1,few,TGCAGCGTTGGGGGGGTAGATAGCGCCTTCGGAGAGACCCAGTACTTC,CSVGGVDSAFGETQYF
TRBJ2-1,NA,TRBV14,NA,TGTGCCAGCAGTCCCCATAACAATGAGCAGTTCTTC,CASSPHNNEQFF
TRBJ1-2,TRBD1,TRBV29-1,few,TGCAGCGTTGAAGACATGGACAGGGAATATGGCTACACCTTC,CSVEDMDREYGYTF
TRBJ2-1,NA,TRBV20-1,NA,TGCAGTGCTAGAGTTTGGGGGAGAAGTTCCTACAATGAGCAGTTCTTC,CSARVWGRSSYNEQFF
TRBJ1-4,NA,TRBV7-6,many,TGTGCCAGCAGCTTATTGGGAGGGGATGAAAAACTGTTTTTT,CASSLLGGDEKLFF
TRBJ2-3,TRBD2,TRBV7-3,few,TGTGCCAGCAGCTTAATCTCGGCGGGAGTGGTGGATACGCAGTATTTT,CASSLISAGVVDTQYF
TRBJ2-7,TRBD1,TRBV7-2,few,TGTGCCACTTCGACAGGGGATTACTACGAGCAGTACTTC,CATSTGDYYEQYF
TRBJ2-3,NA,TRBV7-9,NA,TGTGCCAGCAGCCCCCGAGCCCGGGTGGGTGATACGCAGTATTTT,CASSPRARVGDTQYF
TRBJ2-5,NA,TRBV20-1,NA,TGCAGTGCTGCCCCGGGCTCTTACCAAGAGACCCAGTACTTC,CSAAPGSYQETQYF
TRBJ2-6,NA,TRBV12-3/TRBV12-4,few,TGTGCCAGCAGTCAGGGTATCTCTGGGGCCAACGTCCTGACTTTC,CASSQGISGANVLTF
TRBJ1-2,NA,TRBV25-1,few,TGTGCCAGCAGTGATGGGGCGGTCTACACCTTC,CASSDGAVYTF
TRBJ2-7,TRBD1,TRBV10-1,few,TGCGCCAGCAGTGTATTCCGGGACAGCTACGAGCAGTACTTC,CASSVFRDSYEQYF
TRBJ2-1,TRBD2,TRBV6-6,NA,TGTGCCAGCAGTGGGACTAGCGGGGGCTACTATGAGCAGTTCTTC,CASSGTSGGYYEQFF
TRBJ2-1,TRBD2,TRBV5-1,few,TGCGCCAGCAGCACTACCCCGGGGGGTGAGCAGTTCTTC,CASSTTPGGEQFF
TRBJ1-2,NA,TRBV20-1,NA,TGCAGTGCTAGGCAGGGAAAGGCTGGCTACACCTTC,CSARQGKAGYTF
TRBJ2-1,TRBD1,TRBV20-1,few,TGCAGTGCTAGAGAGAGGGACAGCATTTACAATGAGCAGTTCTTC,CSARERDSIYNEQFF
TRBJ2-7,TRBD1,TRBV7-9,many,TGTGCCAGCAGCTCCCGGGACAGGGACTACGAGCAGTACTTC,CASSSRDRDYEQYF